Following are 8 T cell receptor beta chains from one sample sequenced in a study of blood T cell repertoires in COVID-19. Generated by immunoSEQ multiplex PCR, the TCRdb table keeps only in-frame clones and is missing some. The table includes around 200,000 clones, more than 85% detected once. The sample comprised peripheral blood. These receptors were taken from a man aged 35-49 years with acute or convalescent COVID-19.

The chain recombines TRBV9 with TRBJ2-1; D gene unclear. The CDR3 spans 13 residues. Germline CDR1 is SGDLS and CDR2 is YYNGEE. V gave up 0 bases and J gave up 9 bases, with 10 bases separating them. The CDR3 DNA reads TGTGCCAGCAGCGTAGAGGCGTGGAGTGAGCAGTTCTTC. Translation: CASSVEAWSEQFF.

The chain carries TRBV28 and TRBJ2-7; 7 bases match TRBD1. V lost 6 bases to trimming and J lost 2 bases; unmatched junction nucleotides: 7. This CDR3 is built from 14 residues. The V gene's germline CDR1 is MDHEN and CDR2 SYDVKM. Here the CDR3 reads CASRGTAVPYEQYF. As DNA, the CDR3 is TGTGCCAGCAGAGGGACAGCGGTTCCCTACGAGCAGTACTTC.

CDR3 nucleotides: TGTGCCAGCAGAGACAGGGGAGATAATAGCAATCAGCCCCAGCATTTT. The encoded protein is CASRDRGDNSNQPQHF. The rearrangement joins TRBV27 to TRBJ1-5; 8 nucleotides align to TRBD1. Germline trimming cut 6 bases from V and 0 bases from J; bases unmatched to any gene: 7. CDR1 and CDR2 from the germline V gene are MNHEY and SMNVEV (reference sequence). The length of the CDR3 is 16 residues.

The gene calls are TRBV29-1 and TRBJ2-3; TRBD2 matches 13 bases. The germline gives CDR1 SQVTM, CDR2 ANQGSEA. The trim removed 7 bases at V and 4 bases at J, leaving 8 bases unmatched. The CDR3 length is 15 residues. CDR3 in amino acids: CSGFGLAGVADTQYF. The CDR3 DNA follows: TGCAGCGGTTTTGGACTAGCGGGAGTGGCAGATACGCAGTATTTT.

The V and J genes are TRBV6-6 and TRBJ1-1, with D uncertain. V lost 5 bases and J lost 1, with 8 bases in between. Per germline, CDR1 MNHNY and CDR2 SVGAGI (reference sequence). This CDR3 comprises 13 residues. The CDR3 DNA follows: TGTGCCAGCAGTAACCGACAGAACACTGAAGCTTTCTTT. This gives the protein CASSNRQNTEAFF.

This clone was detected a few times. In nucleotides, the CDR3 is TGTGCCAGCAGCACAGGTGGGGGACTAGCGGGGCGAACAAATGAGCAGTTCTTC. Amino acids: CASSTGGGLAGRTNEQFF. The gene calls are TRBV7-2 and TRBJ2-1; 13 nucleotides line up with TRBD2. This CDR3 comprises 18 residues. The germline V gene encodes CDR1 SGHTA and CDR2 FQGNSA. V gave up 5 bases and J gave up 7 bases; unmatched junction bases: 14.

The chain links TRBV11-3 to TRBJ2-3, with 9 bases identical to TRBD2. V lost 3 bases, J lost 4 bases, and 5 bases stayed unmatched. The CDR3 length is 15 residues. CDR1 is SGHNT, CDR2 YENEEA, per germline. In DNA form, the CDR3 reads TGTGCCAGCAGCTTCGTGGCGGGAGGGGCAGATACGCAGTATTTT. The encoded protein is CASSFVAGGADTQYF.

V and J are TRBV6-1 and TRBJ1-5, with a possible D match to TRBD1 (5 bases). Germline V lookup: CDR1 MNHNS, CDR2 SASEGT. The CDR3 runs 15 residues. V was cut by 2 bases and J by 6 bases, with 14 bases left in between. The CDR3 here is CASSERGQWGQPQHF. DNA of the CDR3: TGTGCCAGCAGTGAAAGGGGCCAATGGGGTCAGCCCCAGCATTTT.